Listed below are T cell receptor beta chains from one sample, sequenced in a study of cytomegalovirus exposure and HLA in healthy donors. Generated by immunoSEQ multiplex PCR, the TCRdb table keeps only in-frame clones and is missing some. The table includes about 93,000 clones, less than 80% detected once. The sample taken for sequencing was PBMCs. The source of these receptors is a boy aged 10-17 years in good health and CMV-seropositive. The CDR3 runs from the conserved cysteine through the conserved F or W. The D gene is left open where the match is weak. Clone size, where shown, is once, few, many, or a class for clones that have expanded.

v_call	clone_size	j_call	d_call	cdr3_nt	cdr3_aa
TRBV5-1	once	TRBJ2-3	TRBD2	TGCGCCAGCAGCGACCCCGACACAGGGACTAGCGGTACAGATACGCAGTATTTT	CASSDPDTGTSGTDTQYF
TRBV7-6	few	TRBJ2-3	TRBD2	TGTGCCAGCAGCCCGGGGACTAGGCAATACACAGATACGCAGTATTTT	CASSPGTRQYTDTQYF
TRBV19	NA	TRBJ1-6	NA	TGTGCCAGTAGAGAGGGCGGCAGCCTCCTTTTGTCACCCCTCCACTTT	CASREGGSLLLSPLHF
TRBV30	few	TRBJ1-1	NA	TGTGCCTGGGTCGACAAGAACACTGAAGCTTTCTTT	CAWVDKNTEAFF
TRBV5-1	NA	TRBJ2-3	TRBD2	TGCGCCAGCCGGAGAGGGACTACTAGCACAGATACGCAGTATTTT	CASRRGTTSTDTQYF
TRBV5-4	NA	TRBJ2-3	NA	TGTGCCAGCAGCCTTTCAGGTGGTCGTCCGCAGTATTTT	CASSLSGGRPQYF
TRBV7-9	NA	TRBJ1-3	NA	TGTGCCAGCAGCTTAATTCAGGGAGGGGTGTCGGGAAACACCATATATTTT	CASSLIQGGVSGNTIYF
TRBV7-8	NA	TRBJ2-7	NA	TGTGCCAGCAGCTTAGTTGGCGGGACCGACGAGCAGTACTTC	CASSLVGGTDEQYF
TRBV5-4	few	TRBJ1-5	NA	TGTGCCAGCACCACAGCCAGGAATCAGCCCCAGCATTTT	CASTTARNQPQHF
TRBV11-2	NA	TRBJ2-4	NA	TGTGCCAGCAGCTGGGACACGAAAAACATTCAGTACTTC	CASSWDTKNIQYF
TRBV5-8	NA	TRBJ1-5	NA	TGTGCCAGCAACGGGGAGTGGGGACAGCCCCAGCATTTT	CASNGEWGQPQHF
TRBV5-6	once	TRBJ2-7	NA	TGTGCCAGCAGCGGGGACACGGACTACGAGCAGTACTTC	CASSGDTDYEQYF
TRBV19	NA	TRBJ1-2	TRBD1	TGTGCCAGTAGTATAAGGACAGGAAGCTCCGGCTACACCTTC	CASSIRTGSSGYTF
TRBV18	NA	TRBJ2-1	TRBD2	TGTGCCAGCTCAACCCGCGGGGGGGGTAACAATGAGCAGTTCTTC	CASSTRGGGNNEQFF
TRBV19	NA	TRBJ1-5	TRBD1	TGTGCCAGTAGTGACAGGGGTGGGAATAGCAATCAGCCCCAGCATTTT	CASSDRGGNSNQPQHF
TRBV19	NA	TRBJ2-3	NA	TGTGCCAGTAGTTCGGACTACAATACGCAGTATTTT	CASSSDYNTQYF
TRBV5-6	NA	TRBJ1-2	NA	TGTGCCAGCAGCCGGAGGGGGGGCGCGGGCTACACCTTC	CASSRRGGAGYTF
TRBV5-1	few	TRBJ2-7	NA	TGCGCCAGCAGCTTGTACAACTCCTACGAGCAGTACTTC	CASSLYNSYEQYF
TRBV7-9	once	TRBJ2-3	NA	TGTGCCAGCAGCTTAGGAGTGGATACGCAGTATTTT	CASSLGVDTQYF
TRBV4-1	NA	TRBJ1-1	NA	TGCGCCAGCAGCCAATCCCAGGCCACTGAAGCTTTCTTT	CASSQSQATEAFF